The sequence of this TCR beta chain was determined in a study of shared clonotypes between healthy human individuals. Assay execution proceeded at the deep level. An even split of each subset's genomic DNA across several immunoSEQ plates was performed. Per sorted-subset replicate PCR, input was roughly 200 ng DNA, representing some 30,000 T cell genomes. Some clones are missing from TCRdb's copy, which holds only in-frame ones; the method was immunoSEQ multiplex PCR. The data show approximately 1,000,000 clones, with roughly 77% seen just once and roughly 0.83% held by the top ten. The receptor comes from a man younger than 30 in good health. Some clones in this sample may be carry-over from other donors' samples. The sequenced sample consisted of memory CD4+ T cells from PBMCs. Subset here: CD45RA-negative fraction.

CDR3 sequence: CSVEDPRGRGEGGYTF. CDR3 nucleotides: TGCAGCGTTGAAGATCCGCGGGGGCGCGGGGAAGGGGGCTACACCTTC. The chain is built from TRBV29-1 and TRBJ1-2; TRBD1 might be the D (6 bases). There are 16 residues in the CDR3. The V end was cut by 0 bases, the J end by 8 bases, with 22 bases between. Germline V gene sequence: CDR1 SQVTM, CDR2 ANQGSEA.